A single sample is the source of the 20 T cell receptor beta chains below, sequenced in a study of beta chain features in type 1 diabetes. Antigen specificity for these receptors is unknown. Since all of the isolated RNA was reverse transcribed, expressed TCRB transcripts were what got sequenced. This table comes from immunoSEQ multiplex PCR, and its TCRdb copy is limited to in-frame clones, with some not included. This sample has 300,000 to 450,000 clones, with 8.5% to 10% found just once. Study-level findings and limits: Shorter TCRB CDR3s, moderately but significantly so, were found in Type 1 diabetes patients in all four CD4+ subsets.

The sequencing sample was made of central memory CD4+ T cells from blood. The receptors come from a man aged 30 to 39 with type 1 diabetes.

The J gene is TRBJ2-5, the V gene TRBV27; TRBD1 matches 10 bases. Germline V gene data show CDR1 as MNHEY and CDR2 as SMNVEV (reference sequence). The ends lost 5 bases at V and 5 bases at J; junction bases unmatched: 5. This CDR3 is built from 14 residues. The CDR3 sequence is CASSGQGVRETQYF. CDR3 coding DNA: TGTGCCAGCAGTGGACAGGGGGTGAGGGAGACCCAGTACTTC.

The rearrangement links TRBV28 to TRBJ1-1; 7 positions agree with TRBD1. CDR3 size: 12 residues. The V and J ends lost 5 bases and 4 bases, in that order; junction bases with no gene match: 1. Germline V gene data show CDR1 as MDHEN and CDR2 as SYDVKM. The CDR3 nucleotides are TGTGCCAGCAGTACAGGGGCCACTGAAGCTTTCTTT. Protein product: CASSTGATEAFF.

The gene calls are TRBV5-1 and TRBJ2-5; no reliable D call. Germline assignment: CDR1 SGHRS and CDR2 YFSETQ. With 5 bases removed from V and 1 base from J, the gap between germline ends came to 6 bases. There are 12 residues in the CDR3. CDR3 protein: CASRNSQETQYF. CDR3 bases: TGCGCCAGCAGGAACAGCCAAGAGACCCAGTACTTC.

This clone was observed many times. The chain has TRBV19 and TRBJ1-1; D is possibly TRBD1 (5 bases). The CDR3 is 13 residues long. Trimming left V 0 bases short and J 7 bases short, with 9 bases between. Germline loops: CDR1 LNHDA, CDR2 SQIVND (reference sequence). For the CDR3, the DNA is TGTGCCAGTAGTATAGATCGGGGGGGTGAAGCTTTCTTT. Translation: CASSIDRGGEAFF.

On this clone itself: This same CDR3 is encoded by further DNA sequences in the sample. The chain combines TRBV6-5 with TRBJ2-7; 7 bases match TRBD1. The CDR3 totals 13 residues. Losses at the gene ends were 8 bases for V and 2 bases for J; bases not matched to a gene: 6. In germline, CDR1 is MNHEY, CDR2 SVGAGI. DNA of the CDR3: TGTGCCAGCTCAAACCAGGGGGCCTACGAGCAGTACTTC. The encoded protein is CASSNQGAYEQYF.

There are a few counts of this clone. V and J are TRBV6-1 and TRBJ1-4; 7 bases agree with TRBD1. Germline V gene sequence: CDR1 MNHNS, CDR2 SASEGT. The V gene end was trimmed by 6 bases and the J gene end by 7 bases; junction bases not matched to a gene: 8. The CDR3 extends over 14 amino acids. In DNA form, the CDR3 reads TGTGCCAGCAGCCCGGGACAGATTATTGAAAAACTGTTTTTT. It is translated as CASSPGQIIEKLFF.

In this sample, this clone turned up many times. The chain employs TRBV21-1 and TRBJ1-3; TRBD1 reflects the table's D call only, with no check against the DNA. TRBV21-1 is deemed a pseudogene. The CDR3 spans 18 residues. The CDR3 is CASSKGGTGNGAGNTIYF. CDR3 sequence (DNA): TGTGCCAGCAGCAAAGGCGGGACAGGGAATGGCGCTGGAAACACCATATATTTT.

This clone has a count of ten or more. The rearrangement uses TRBV7-2 and TRBJ2-3, with a possible D match to TRBD1 (5 bases). With 1 base removed from V and 5 bases from J, the gap between germline ends came to 19 bases. The CDR3 totals 17 residues. The germline V gene has CDR1 SGHTA and CDR2 FQGNSA. This chain's CDR3 is CASSLEGNSARVDTQYF. CDR3 DNA sequence: TGTGCCAGCAGCTTAGAGGGGAACTCCGCTCGGGTAGATACGCAGTATTTT.

V and J are TRBV15 and TRBJ1-4; D uncertain. Germline CDR1 is LNHNV and CDR2 is YYDKDF (reference sequence). Trimming removed 2 bases from V and 1 base from J, with 11 bases in between. The CDR3 covers 16 residues. In DNA form, the CDR3 reads TGTGCCACCAGCAGAACCATCGGACGAACTAATGAAAAACTGTTTTTT. Its protein product is CATSRTIGRTNEKLFF. Full variable domain (outside the CDR3, taken from reference TRBV15 and TRBJ1-4): DAMVIQNPRYQVTQFGKPVTLSCSQTLNHNVMYWYQQKSSQAPKLLFHYYDKDFNNEADTPDNFQSRRPNTSFCFLDIRSPGLGDTAMYLCATSRTIGRTNEKLFFGSGTQLSVL.

This clone appeared many times. This sequence joins TRBV14 and TRBJ2-7; D ambiguous. The germline V and J ends were trimmed by 2 bases and 3 bases, with 2 bases remaining between them. Germline CDR1 reads SGHDN; CDR2 reads FVKESK. CDR3 size: 11 residues. Here the CDR3 DNA reads TGTGCCAGCAGCCAAAACTACGAGCAGTACTTC. It is translated as CASSQNYEQYF.

This clone has a handful of counts. This rearrangement joins TRBV18 to TRBJ1-2; D is undetermined. Germline assignment: CDR1 KGHSH and CDR2 LQKENI. V gave up 4 bases and J gave up 1 base, with 13 bases separating them. This CDR3 has 15 amino acids. This CDR3 is CASSRAESRNYGYTF. The CDR3 DNA follows: TGTGCCAGCTCACGAGCAGAGAGCCGTAACTATGGCTACACCTTC.

The table lists this clone with a few counts. The rearrangement links TRBV11-2 to TRBJ1-1; TRBD1 matches 10 bases. The trim removed 5 bases at V and 5 bases at J, leaving 8 bases unmatched. In germline, CDR1 is SGHAT, CDR2 FQNNGV. CDR3 length: 15 amino acids. The CDR3 here is CASSPSRDRGTEAFF. The DNA for the CDR3 is TGTGCCAGCAGCCCGTCCCGGGACAGGGGAACTGAAGCTTTCTTT.

This clone was seen a few times. The chain combines TRBV5-1 with TRBJ1-3; 9 nucleotides align to TRBD1. Germline V gives CDR1 SGHRS, CDR2 YFSETQ. After removal of 3 bases from V and 1 base from J, the junction contained 5 bases not matched to a gene. The CDR3 contains 16 residues. This chain's CDR3 is CASSSAGTGSGNTIYF. For the CDR3, the DNA is TGCGCCAGCAGCTCGGCCGGGACAGGGTCTGGAAACACCATATATTTT.

V usage is TRBV27 and J usage is TRBJ1-2; 9 nucleotides agree with TRBD1. The V and J ends lost 2 bases and 5 bases, in that order; junction bases with no gene match: 3. The CDR3 length is 14 residues. Germline CDR1 reads MNHEY; CDR2 reads SMNVEV (reference sequence). The CDR3 spells CASSLTGTGYGYTF. The DNA for the CDR3 is TGTGCCAGCAGTTTAACCGGGACAGGGTATGGCTACACCTTC.

The chain couples TRBV28 to TRBJ1-1; tentative D call: TRBD1 (6 bases). The CDR3 consists of 13 residues. Between the trimmed V and J ends, which lost 2 bases and 8 bases, there was a span of 12 bases. Germline V gene lookup returns CDR1 MDHEN and CDR2 SYDVKM. The CDR3 spells CASSLGTPGEAFF. The CDR3 DNA reads as TGTGCCAGCAGTTTAGGGACACCCGGGGAAGCTTTCTTT.

The CDR3 region is CASSLNREGNQPQHF. As DNA, the CDR3 is TGTGCCAGCAGTTTGAACAGGGAAGGTAACCAGCCCCAGCATTTT. V is TRBV6-5 and J is TRBJ1-5, with D possibly being TRBD1 (6 bases). Trimming removed 4 bases from V and 7 bases from J, with 17 bases in between. The CDR3 consists of 15 residues. Germline CDR1 is MNHEY and CDR2 is SVGAGI.

V is TRBV27 and J is TRBJ2-4; D tentatively reads TRBD1 or TRBD2 (6 bases each). CDR3 size: 17 residues. Germline-derived CDR1 and CDR2 are MNHEY and SMNVEV (reference sequence). V dropped 6 bases and J dropped 3 bases, with 21 bases sitting between them. CDR3 sequence: CASSRGLGRGDKNIQYF. The DNA of the CDR3 is TGTGCCAGCAGCCGGGGGCTCGGGAGAGGGGACAAAAACATTCAGTACTTC.

This clone occurred a few times. The CDR3 here is CSVGTSGRAYTGELFF. CDR3 DNA sequence: TGCAGCGTCGGGACTAGCGGGAGGGCCTACACCGGGGAGCTGTTTTTT. The V and J genes are TRBV29-1 and TRBJ2-2, with 16 bases aligning to TRBD2. The CDR3 has 16 residues. Germline V gene lookup returns CDR1 SQVTM and CDR2 ANQGSEA. The V gene end was trimmed by 6 bases and the J gene end by 3 bases; junction bases not matched to a gene: 4.

The chain is built from TRBV5-1 and TRBJ2-5; D unclear. The CDR3 length is 13 residues. The germline gives CDR1 SGHRS, CDR2 YFSETQ. The ends were cut back, 6 bases at V and 2 bases at J, with 11 bases in the middle. CDR3 loop: CASNLANQETQYF. The DNA for the CDR3 is TGCGCCAGCAACCTGGCGAATCAAGAGACCCAGTACTTC.

The chain has TRBV2 and TRBJ1-3; D is uncertain. The CDR3 is 15 residues long. Germline V lookup: CDR1 SNHLY, CDR2 FYNNEI. Trimming took off 2 bases at V and 0 bases at J, with 8 bases between the two ends. CDR3 region: CASSERSTSGNTIYF. The CDR3 region has the DNA TGTGCCAGCAGTGAACGGTCGACCTCTGGAAACACCATATATTTT. Drawing the rest from reference TRBV2 and TRBJ1-3, the complete variable domain is EPEVTQTPSHQVTQMGQEVILRCVPISNHLYFYWYRQILGQKVEFLVSFYNNEISEKSEIFDDQFSVERPDGSNFTLKIRSTKLEDSAMYFCASSERSTSGNTIYFGEGSWLTVV.